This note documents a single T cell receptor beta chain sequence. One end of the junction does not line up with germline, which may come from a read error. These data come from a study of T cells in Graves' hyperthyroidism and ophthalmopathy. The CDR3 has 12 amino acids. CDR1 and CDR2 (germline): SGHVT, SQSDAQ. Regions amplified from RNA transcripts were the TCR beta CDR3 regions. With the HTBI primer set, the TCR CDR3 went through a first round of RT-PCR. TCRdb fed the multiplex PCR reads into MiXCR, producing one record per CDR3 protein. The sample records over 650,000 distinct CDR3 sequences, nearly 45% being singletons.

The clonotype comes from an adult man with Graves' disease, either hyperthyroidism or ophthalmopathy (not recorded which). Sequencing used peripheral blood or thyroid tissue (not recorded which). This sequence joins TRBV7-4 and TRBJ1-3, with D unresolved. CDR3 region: CASSVDGDTIYF. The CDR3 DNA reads TGTGCCAGCAGCGTAGATGGAGACACCATATATTTT.